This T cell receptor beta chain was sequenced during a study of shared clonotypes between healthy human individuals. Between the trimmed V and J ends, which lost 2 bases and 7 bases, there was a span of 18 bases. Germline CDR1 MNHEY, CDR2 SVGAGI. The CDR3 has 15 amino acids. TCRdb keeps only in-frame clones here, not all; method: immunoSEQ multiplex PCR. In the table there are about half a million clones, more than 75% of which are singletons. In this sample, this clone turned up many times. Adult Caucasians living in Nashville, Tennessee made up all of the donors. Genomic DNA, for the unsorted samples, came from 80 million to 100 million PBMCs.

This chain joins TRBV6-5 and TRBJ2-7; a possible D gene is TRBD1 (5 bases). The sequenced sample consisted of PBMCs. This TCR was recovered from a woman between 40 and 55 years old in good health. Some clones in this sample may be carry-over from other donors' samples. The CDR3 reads CASSYILGAPGEQYF. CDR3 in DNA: TGTGCCAGCAGTTACATCCTTGGGGCCCCAGGAGAGCAGTACTTC.